The 6 T cell receptor beta chains in this list originate from one sample, sequenced in a study of shared clonotypes between healthy human individuals. The table came from immunoSEQ multiplex PCR; TCRdb's copy has only in-frame clones and leaves some out. Found here are 2 million to 2.5 million clones, about 92% of them singletons; the top ten hold 0.39%. The material sequenced was naive CD4+ T cells from PBMCs. As to subset: CD45RA+ positively selected. These receptor sequences come from a man younger than 30 in good health. Some clones in this sample may be carry-over from other donors' samples.

The chain has TRBV29-1 and TRBJ2-2, with D possibly being TRBD2 (6 bases). Trimming removed 6 bases at V and 0 bases at J, with 8 bases between. Looked up from germline, CDR1 is SQVTM and CDR2 is ANQGSEA. The CDR3 contains 13 residues. CDR3 protein: CSVSGANTGELFF. CDR3 sequence (DNA): TGCAGCGTATCGGGAGCGAACACCGGGGAGCTGTTTTTT.

This rearrangement joins TRBV5-1 to TRBJ2-5; D assignment may be TRBD1 or TRBD2 (5 bases each). The V gene lost 2 bases and the J gene lost 5 bases, with 22 bases spanning the gap. This CDR3 spans 17 amino acids. From germline, CDR1 is SGHRS and CDR2 YFSETQ. CDR3 sequence (DNA): TGCGCCAGCAGCTTCTTGGGGGACCCAGGGAAGGAGGAGACCCAGTACTTC. It translates to CASSFLGDPGKEETQYF.

The V gene is TRBV6-5, the J gene TRBJ1-4; 10 bases agree with TRBD1. V was clipped by 5 bases and J by 5 bases; unmatched bases: 2. Germline-derived CDR1 and CDR2 are MNHEY and SVGAGI. CDR3 size: 14 residues. The CDR3 nucleotides read TGTGCCAGCAGTCAGGACAGGGGGAATGAAAAACTGTTTTTT. This codes for CASSQDRGNEKLFF.

The V gene is TRBV19, the J gene TRBJ1-5, with D hard to call. Trimming cost V 4 bases and J 2 bases, with 15 bases left between them. The germline CDR1 and CDR2 sequences are LNHDA and SQIVND (reference sequence). The length of the CDR3 is 16 residues. CDR3 region: CASSTDPGRGNQPQHF. As DNA, the CDR3 is TGTGCCAGTAGTACCGACCCTGGCCGGGGCAATCAGCCCCAGCATTTT.

The J gene is TRBJ1-5, the V gene TRBV28; D may be TRBD1 (6 bases). With 3 bases removed from V and 1 base from J, the gap between germline ends came to 13 bases. Germline V gene data show CDR1 as MDHEN and CDR2 as SYDVKM. The CDR3 sequence is 16 residues long. The CDR3 sequence: CASSFSTGYSNQPQHF. CDR3 DNA: TGTGCCAGCAGTTTTAGCACAGGGTACAGCAATCAGCCCCAGCATTTT.

The rearrangement links TRBV9 to TRBJ1-1; possibly TRBD1 for D (6 bases). The CDR3 is made up of 15 amino acids. V lost 1 base to trimming and J lost 2 bases, with 12 bases between them. Germline CDR1 is SGDLS and CDR2 is YYNGEE. DNA of the CDR3: TGTGCCAGCAGCGTACAGGGGTTGGGAAACACTGAAGCTTTCTTT. This sequence encodes CASSVQGLGNTEAFF.